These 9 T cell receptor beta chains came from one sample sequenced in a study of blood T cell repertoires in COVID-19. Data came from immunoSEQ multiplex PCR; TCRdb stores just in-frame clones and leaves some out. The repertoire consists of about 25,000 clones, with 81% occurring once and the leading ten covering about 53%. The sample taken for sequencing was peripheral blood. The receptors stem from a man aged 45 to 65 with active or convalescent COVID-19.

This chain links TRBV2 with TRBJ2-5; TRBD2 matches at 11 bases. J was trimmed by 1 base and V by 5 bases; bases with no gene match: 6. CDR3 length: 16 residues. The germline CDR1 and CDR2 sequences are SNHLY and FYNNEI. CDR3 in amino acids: CASSQPGLAVQETQYF. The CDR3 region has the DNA TGTGCCAGCAGTCAACCGGGACTAGCGGTCCAAGAGACCCAGTACTTC.

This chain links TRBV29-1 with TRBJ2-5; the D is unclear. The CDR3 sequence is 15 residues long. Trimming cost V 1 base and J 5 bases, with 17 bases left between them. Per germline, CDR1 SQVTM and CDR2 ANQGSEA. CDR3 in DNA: TGCAGCGTTGAAGCTGAAGAGTTCTGGTGGGAGACCCAGTACTTC. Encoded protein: CSVEAEEFWWETQYF. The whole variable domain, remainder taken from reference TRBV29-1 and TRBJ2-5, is SAVISQKPSRDICQRGTSLTIQCQVDSQVTMMFWYRQQPGQSLTLIATANQGSEATYESGFVIDKFPISRPNLTFSTLTVSNMSPEDSSIYLCSVEAEEFWWETQYFGPGTRLLVL.

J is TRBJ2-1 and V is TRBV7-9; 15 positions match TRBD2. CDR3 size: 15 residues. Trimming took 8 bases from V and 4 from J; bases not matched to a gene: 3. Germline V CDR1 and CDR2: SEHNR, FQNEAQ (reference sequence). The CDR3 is CASGTSGGPYNEQFF. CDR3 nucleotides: TGTGCCAGCGGGACTAGCGGGGGGCCTTACAATGAGCAGTTCTTC. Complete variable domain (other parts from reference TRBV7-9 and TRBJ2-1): DTGVSQNPRHKITKRGQNVTFRCDPISEHNRLYWYRQTLGQGPEFLTYFQNEAQLEKSRLLSDRFSAERPKGSFSTLEIQRTEQGDSAMYLCASGTSGGPYNEQFFGPGTRLTVL.

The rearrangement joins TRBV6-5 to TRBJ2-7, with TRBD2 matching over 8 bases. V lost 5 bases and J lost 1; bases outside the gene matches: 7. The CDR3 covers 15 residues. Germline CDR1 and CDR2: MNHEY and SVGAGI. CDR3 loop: CASSLSRGRSYEQYF. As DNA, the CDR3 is TGTGCCAGCAGTCTCTCCCGCGGGAGGTCCTACGAGCAGTACTTC.

Here the CDR3 reads CASSLRGLRGDNEQFF. The CDR3 DNA is TGCGCCAGCAGCCTCCGCGGGCTACGAGGAGACAATGAGCAGTTCTTC. The chain has TRBV4-1 and TRBJ2-1; D perhaps matches TRBD2 (5 bases). V was pared by 4 bases and J by 5 bases, with 18 bases between. Germline CDR1 reads MGHRA; CDR2 reads YSYEKL. This CDR3 contains 16 residues.

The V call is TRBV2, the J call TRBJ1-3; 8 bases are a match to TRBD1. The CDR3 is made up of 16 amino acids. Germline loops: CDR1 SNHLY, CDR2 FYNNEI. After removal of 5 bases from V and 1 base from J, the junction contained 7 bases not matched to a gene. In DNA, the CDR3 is TGTGCCAGCAGTCCCAGACAGGGGCGATCTGGAAACACCATATATTTT. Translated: CASSPRQGRSGNTIYF.

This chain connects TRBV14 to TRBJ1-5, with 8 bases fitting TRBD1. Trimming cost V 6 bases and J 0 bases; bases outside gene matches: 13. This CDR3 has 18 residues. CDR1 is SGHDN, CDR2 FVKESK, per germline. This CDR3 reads CASSGTGQATYSNQPQHF. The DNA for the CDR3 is TGTGCCAGCAGTGGCACGGGACAGGCGACATATAGCAATCAGCCCCAGCATTTT.

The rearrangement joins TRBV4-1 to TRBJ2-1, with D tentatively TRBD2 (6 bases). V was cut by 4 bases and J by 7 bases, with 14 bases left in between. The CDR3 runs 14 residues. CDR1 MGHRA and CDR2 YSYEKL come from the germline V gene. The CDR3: CASSPGDLGNEQFF. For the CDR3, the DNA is TGCGCCAGCAGCCCGGGGGACCTGGGGAATGAGCAGTTCTTC.

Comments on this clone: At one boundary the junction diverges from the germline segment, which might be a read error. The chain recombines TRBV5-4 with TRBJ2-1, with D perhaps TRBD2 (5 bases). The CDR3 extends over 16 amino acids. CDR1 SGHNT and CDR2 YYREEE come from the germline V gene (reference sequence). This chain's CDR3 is CASSLGLPSSNNEQFF. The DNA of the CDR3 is TGTGCCAGCAGCTTGGGCTTGCCTAGCTCCAACAATGAGCAGTTCTTC.